This TCR beta chain was identified during a study of T cells in Graves' hyperthyroidism and ophthalmopathy. Amplified TCR beta CDR3 regions derived from RNA transcripts. HTBI primers were employed in a first-round RT-PCR of the TCR CDR3. TCRdb recomputed calls from the multiplex PCR reads with MiXCR, one row per CDR3 protein. Counted here are a few hundred thousand distinct CDR3 sequences, 15% to 17% occurring once; the ten biggest clones make up over 7.5%. This clonotype has ten or more counts. Its antigen is currently unknown. Study observations and caveats: Blood samples included most of the expanded thyroid clonotypes exceeding 0.001.

The CDR3 length is 17 residues. The trim removed 1 base at V and 0 bases at J, leaving 7 bases unmatched. Germline V gene data show CDR1 as SGHRS and CDR2 as YFSETQ. Sequences were obtained from blood. This clonotype originated in a woman under 30 with Graves' hyperthyroidism. The chain joins TRBV5-1 to TRBJ2-3; 8 bases match TRBD1. The CDR3 protein is CASSLSQGAGSTDTQYF. CDR3 sequence (DNA): TGCGCCAGCAGCTTGTCCCAGGGGGCAGGGAGCACAGATACGCAGTATTTT. Full variable domain (remainder filled in from reference TRBV5-1 and TRBJ2-3): KAGVTQTPRYLIKTRGQQVTLSCSPISGHRSVSWYQQTPGQGLQFLFEYFSETQRNKGNFPGRFSGRQFSNSRSEMNVSTLELGDSALYLCASSLSQGAGSTDTQYFGPGTRLTVL.